The present TCR beta chain was sequenced within a study of identical twins. Whole-study results and caveats: With beta out-of-frame sequences, excess sharing by twins was weaker. Invariant cells of the MAIT and iNKT types might have partly distorted the zero-insertion analyses.

This clonotype was seen only a few times. Its antigen remains unknown. TCRdb reprocessed the 5' RACE reads with MiXCR, giving one entry per CDR3 protein. The table lists 600,000 to 800,000 distinct CDR3 sequences, around 21% of them singletons. The J segment lost 0 bases and the V segment lost 2 bases, leaving 3 bases of the junction unmatched. Germline CDR1 is ENHRY and CDR2 is SYGVKD. CDR3 size: 16 residues. In addition, the sample was reused for a study of T cells expressing NK-cell markers. That work contributes: These clonotypes additionally ranked first within the CD3+CD56-NKG2C+ fraction of a handful of donors.

The J gene is TRBJ2-3, the V gene TRBV10-3; 9 nucleotides align to TRBD2. This sequence was found in a woman in her late teens or twenties in good health. The sample comprised PBMCs. The CDR3: CAISEVLAGSTDTQYF. The CDR3 DNA follows: TGTGCCATCAGTGAGGTACTAGCGGGTAGCACAGATACGCAGTATTTT.